This TCR beta chain emerged from a study of blood T cell repertoires in COVID-19. About the study: The origin of the acute and convalescent COVID-19 samples was the United States, Italy and Spain. T cells, B-cell-depleted T cells, or PBMCs supplied cDNA or gDNA.

Germline V gene sequence: CDR1 MDHEN, CDR2 SYDVKM. V lost 3 bases and J lost 2, with 17 bases in between. The CDR3 consists of 17 residues. Original analysis: Cell counts per sample came from amplifying reference gene primers. This table comes from immunoSEQ multiplex PCR, and its TCRdb copy is limited to in-frame clones, with some not included. V and J calls and clone size come straight from that table; D and trimming were deduced from the DNA. The sample has about 410,000 clones, over 75% seen once. The Seattle site enrolled patients during active infection and followed them longitudinally. The sequence was obtained from a woman between 40 and 55 years old with COVID-19, enrolled during active disease. Sequences were obtained from peripheral blood. The chain recombines TRBV28 with TRBJ2-1, with unresolved D. The CDR3 DNA follows: TGTGCCAGCAGTTTTCCCTCGGTTTCTGTTCCCTACAATGAGCAGTTCTTC. As protein: CASSFPSVSVPYNEQFF.